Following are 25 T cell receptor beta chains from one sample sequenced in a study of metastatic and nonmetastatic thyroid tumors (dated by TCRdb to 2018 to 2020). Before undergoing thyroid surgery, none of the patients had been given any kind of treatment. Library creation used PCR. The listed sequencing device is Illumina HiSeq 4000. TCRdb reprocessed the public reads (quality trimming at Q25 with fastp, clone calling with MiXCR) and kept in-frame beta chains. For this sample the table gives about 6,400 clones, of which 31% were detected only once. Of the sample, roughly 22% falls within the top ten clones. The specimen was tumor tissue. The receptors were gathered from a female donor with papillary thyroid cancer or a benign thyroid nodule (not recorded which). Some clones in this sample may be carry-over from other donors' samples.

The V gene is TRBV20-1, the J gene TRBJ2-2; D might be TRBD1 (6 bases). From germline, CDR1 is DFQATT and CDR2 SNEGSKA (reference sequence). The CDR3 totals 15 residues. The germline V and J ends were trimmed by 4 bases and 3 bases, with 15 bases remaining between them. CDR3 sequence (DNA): TGCAGTGCTACCTTACAGGGAGCCTACACCGGGGAGCTGTTTTTT. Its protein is CSATLQGAYTGELFF.

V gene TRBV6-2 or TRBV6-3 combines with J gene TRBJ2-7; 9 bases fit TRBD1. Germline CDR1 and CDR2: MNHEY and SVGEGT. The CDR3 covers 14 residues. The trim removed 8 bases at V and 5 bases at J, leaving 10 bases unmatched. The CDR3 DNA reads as TGTGCCAGCGGTTTCGGGACAGGGTTTAACGAGCAGTACTTC. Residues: CASGFGTGFNEQYF.

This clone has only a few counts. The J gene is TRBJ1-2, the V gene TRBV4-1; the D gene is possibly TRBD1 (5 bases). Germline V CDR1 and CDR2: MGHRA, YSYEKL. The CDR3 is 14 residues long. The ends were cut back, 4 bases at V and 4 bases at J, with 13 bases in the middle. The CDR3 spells CASSPLGPPYGYTF. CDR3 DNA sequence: TGCGCCAGCAGCCCGCTGGGACCGCCCTATGGCTACACCTTC.

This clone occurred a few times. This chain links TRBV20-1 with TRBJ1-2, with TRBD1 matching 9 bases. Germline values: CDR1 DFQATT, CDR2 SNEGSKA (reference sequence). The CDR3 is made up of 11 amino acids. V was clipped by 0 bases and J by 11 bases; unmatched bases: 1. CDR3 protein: CSAREGTGYTF. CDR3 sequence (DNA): TGCAGTGCTAGAGAGGGGACAGGGTACACCTTC.

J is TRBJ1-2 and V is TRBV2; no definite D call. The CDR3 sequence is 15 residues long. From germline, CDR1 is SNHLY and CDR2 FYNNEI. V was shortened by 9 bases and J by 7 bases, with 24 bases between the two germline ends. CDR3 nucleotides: TGTGCCAGAAACCTCGGCAGGAAGGAGAGCTTTGGCTACACCTTC. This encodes CARNLGRKESFGYTF.

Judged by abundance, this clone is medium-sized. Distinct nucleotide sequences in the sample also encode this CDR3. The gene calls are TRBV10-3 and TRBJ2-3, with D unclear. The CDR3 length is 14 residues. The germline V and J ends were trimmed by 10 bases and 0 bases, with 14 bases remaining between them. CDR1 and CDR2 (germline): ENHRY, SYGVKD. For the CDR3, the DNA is TGTGCCACACTGGGAATACCTAGCACAGATACGCAGTATTTT. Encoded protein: CATLGIPSTDTQYF.

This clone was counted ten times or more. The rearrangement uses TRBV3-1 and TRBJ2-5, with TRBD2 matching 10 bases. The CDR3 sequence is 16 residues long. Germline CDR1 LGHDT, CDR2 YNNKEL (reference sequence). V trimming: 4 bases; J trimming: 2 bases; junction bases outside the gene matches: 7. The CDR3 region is CASSLSAGGKQETQYF. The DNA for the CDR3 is TGTGCCAGCAGCCTTTCAGCGGGAGGGAAACAAGAGACCCAGTACTTC.

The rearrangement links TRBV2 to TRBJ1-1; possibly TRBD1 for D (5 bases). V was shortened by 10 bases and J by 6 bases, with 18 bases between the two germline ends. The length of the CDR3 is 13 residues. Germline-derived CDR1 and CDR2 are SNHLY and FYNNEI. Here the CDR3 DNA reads TGTGCCATCGGCGGGGGGAGAGTGTCTGAAGCTTTCTTT. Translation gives CAIGGGRVSEAFF.

The CDR3 coding sequence is TGTGCCAGCTGGGAGGGACTCCTCAGGTACGAGCAGTACTTC. Amino acids: CASWEGLLRYEQYF. The gene calls are TRBV6-1 and TRBJ2-7; TRBD2 matches 7 bases. Germline V lookup: CDR1 MNHNS, CDR2 SASEGT. V trimming: 8 bases; J trimming: 4 bases; junction bases outside the gene matches: 11. The CDR3 sequence is 14 residues long.

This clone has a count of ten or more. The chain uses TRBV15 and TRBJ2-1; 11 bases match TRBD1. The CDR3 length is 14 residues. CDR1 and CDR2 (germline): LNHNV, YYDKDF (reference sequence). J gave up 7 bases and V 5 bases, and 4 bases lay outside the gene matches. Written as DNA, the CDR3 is TGTGCCACCAGCGCCGGGACAGGGGGGAATGAGCAGTTCTTC. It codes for CATSAGTGGNEQFF.

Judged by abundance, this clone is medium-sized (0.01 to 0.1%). The CDR3 here is CASSPRGASYEQYF. CDR3 sequence (DNA): TGTGCCAGCAGTCCCCGGGGAGCCAGCTACGAGCAGTACTTC. The chain joins TRBV27 to TRBJ2-7; D may be TRBD2 (5 bases). The CDR3 runs 14 residues. The V and J ends lost 5 bases and 3 bases respectively, with 14 bases between them. The germline V gene encodes CDR1 MNHEY and CDR2 SMNVEV (reference sequence).

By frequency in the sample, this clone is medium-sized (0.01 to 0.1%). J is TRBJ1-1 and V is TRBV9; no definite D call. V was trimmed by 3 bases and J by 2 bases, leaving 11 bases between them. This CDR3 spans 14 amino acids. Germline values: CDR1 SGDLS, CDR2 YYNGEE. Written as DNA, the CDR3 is TGTGCCAGCAGCGCCCTACGTGGCAACACTGAAGCTTTCTTT. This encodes CASSALRGNTEAFF.

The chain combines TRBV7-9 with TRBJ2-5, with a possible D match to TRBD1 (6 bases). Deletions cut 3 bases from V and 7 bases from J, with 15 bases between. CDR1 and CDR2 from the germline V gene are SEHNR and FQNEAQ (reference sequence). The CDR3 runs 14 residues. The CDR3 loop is CASSLVGAMATQYF. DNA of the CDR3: TGTGCCAGCAGCTTGGTGGGGGCCATGGCGACCCAGTACTTC.

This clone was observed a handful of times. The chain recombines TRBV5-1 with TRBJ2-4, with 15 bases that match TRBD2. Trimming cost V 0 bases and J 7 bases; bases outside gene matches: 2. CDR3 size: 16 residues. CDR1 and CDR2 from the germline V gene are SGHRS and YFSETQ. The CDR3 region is CASSLDGTSGGNIQYF. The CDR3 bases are TGCGCCAGCAGCTTGGACGGGACTAGCGGGGGGAACATTCAGTACTTC.

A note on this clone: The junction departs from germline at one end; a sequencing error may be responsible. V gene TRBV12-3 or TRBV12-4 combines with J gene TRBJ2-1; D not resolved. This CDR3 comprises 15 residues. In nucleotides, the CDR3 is TGTGCCATCAGTTTTTCTTCTGCAGCGAGTAATGAGCAGTTCTTC. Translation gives CAISFSSAASNEQFF.

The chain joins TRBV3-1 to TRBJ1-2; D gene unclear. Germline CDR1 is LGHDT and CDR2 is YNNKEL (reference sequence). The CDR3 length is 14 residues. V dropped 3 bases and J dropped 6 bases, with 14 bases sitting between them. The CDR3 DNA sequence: TGTGCCAGCAGCCATGATGGCGAGAGGGATGGCTACACCTTC. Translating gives CASSHDGERDGYTF.

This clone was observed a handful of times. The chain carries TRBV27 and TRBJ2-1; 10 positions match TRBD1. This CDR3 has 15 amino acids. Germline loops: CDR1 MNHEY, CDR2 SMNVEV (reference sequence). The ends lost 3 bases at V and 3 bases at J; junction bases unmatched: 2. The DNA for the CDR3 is TGTGCCAGCAGTTTCGGGACAGGGGTCTACAATGAGCAGTTCTTC. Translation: CASSFGTGVYNEQFF.

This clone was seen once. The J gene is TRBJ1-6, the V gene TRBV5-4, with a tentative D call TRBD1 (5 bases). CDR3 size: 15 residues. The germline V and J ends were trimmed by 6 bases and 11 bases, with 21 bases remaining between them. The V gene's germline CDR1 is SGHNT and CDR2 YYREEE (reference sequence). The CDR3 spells CASIPDGFGGTPLHF. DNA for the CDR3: TGTGCCAGCATCCCGGACGGGTTTGGGGGTACACCCCTCCACTTT.

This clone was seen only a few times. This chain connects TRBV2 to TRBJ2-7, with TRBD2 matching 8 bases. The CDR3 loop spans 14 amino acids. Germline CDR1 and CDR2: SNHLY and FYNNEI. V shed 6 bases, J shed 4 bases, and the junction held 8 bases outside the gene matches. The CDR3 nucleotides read TGTGCCAGCAGCGGAGCGGGAGAGAGGTACGAGCAGTACTTC. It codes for CASSGAGERYEQYF.

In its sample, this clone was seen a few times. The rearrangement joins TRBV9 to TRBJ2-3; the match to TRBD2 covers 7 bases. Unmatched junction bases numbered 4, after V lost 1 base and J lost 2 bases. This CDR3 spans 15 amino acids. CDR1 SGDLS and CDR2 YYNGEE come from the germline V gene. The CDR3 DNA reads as TGTGCCAGCAGCGTATGGGGGAGGGACACAGATACGCAGTATTTT. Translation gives CASSVWGRDTDTQYF. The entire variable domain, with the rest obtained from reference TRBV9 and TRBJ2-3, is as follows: DSGVTQTPKHLITATGQRVTLRCSPRSGDLSVYWYQQSLDQGLQFLIQYYNGEERAKGNILERFSAQQFPDLHSELNLSSLELGDSALYFCASSVWGRDTDTQYFGPGTRLTVL.

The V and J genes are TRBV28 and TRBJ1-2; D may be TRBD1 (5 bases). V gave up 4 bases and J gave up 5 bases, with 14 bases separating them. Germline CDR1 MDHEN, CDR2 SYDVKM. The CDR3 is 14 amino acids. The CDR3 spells CASSWGSGSYGYTF. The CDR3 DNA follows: TGTGCCAGCAGTTGGGGGTCGGGATCTTATGGCTACACCTTC.

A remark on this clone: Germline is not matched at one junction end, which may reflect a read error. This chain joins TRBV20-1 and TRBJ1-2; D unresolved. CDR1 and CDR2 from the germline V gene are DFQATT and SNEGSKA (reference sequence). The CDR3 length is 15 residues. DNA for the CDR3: TGCAGTGTTAGAGATCCGGGCTGCCTTTGTTATGGCTACACCTTC. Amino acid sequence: CSVRDPGCLCYGYTF.

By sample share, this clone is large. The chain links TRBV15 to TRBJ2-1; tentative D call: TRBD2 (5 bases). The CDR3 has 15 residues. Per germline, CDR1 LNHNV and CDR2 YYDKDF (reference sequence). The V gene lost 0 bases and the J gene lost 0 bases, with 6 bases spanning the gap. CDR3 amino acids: CATSREGSSYNEQFF. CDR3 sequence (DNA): TGTGCCACCAGCAGAGAGGGGAGCTCCTACAATGAGCAGTTCTTC.

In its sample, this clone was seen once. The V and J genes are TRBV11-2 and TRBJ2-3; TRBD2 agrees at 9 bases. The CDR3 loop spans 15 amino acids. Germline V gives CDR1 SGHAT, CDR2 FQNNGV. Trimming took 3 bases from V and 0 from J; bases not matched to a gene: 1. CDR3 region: CASSLTSGSTDTQYF. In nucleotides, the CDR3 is TGTGCCAGCAGCTTGACTAGCGGTAGCACAGATACGCAGTATTTT.

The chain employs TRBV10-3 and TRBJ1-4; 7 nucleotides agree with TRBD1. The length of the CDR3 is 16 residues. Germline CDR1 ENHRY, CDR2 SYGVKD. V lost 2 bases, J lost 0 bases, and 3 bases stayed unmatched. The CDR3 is CAISEQGEATNEKLFF. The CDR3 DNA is TGTGCCATCAGTGAGCAGGGGGAAGCAACTAATGAAAAACTGTTTTTT.